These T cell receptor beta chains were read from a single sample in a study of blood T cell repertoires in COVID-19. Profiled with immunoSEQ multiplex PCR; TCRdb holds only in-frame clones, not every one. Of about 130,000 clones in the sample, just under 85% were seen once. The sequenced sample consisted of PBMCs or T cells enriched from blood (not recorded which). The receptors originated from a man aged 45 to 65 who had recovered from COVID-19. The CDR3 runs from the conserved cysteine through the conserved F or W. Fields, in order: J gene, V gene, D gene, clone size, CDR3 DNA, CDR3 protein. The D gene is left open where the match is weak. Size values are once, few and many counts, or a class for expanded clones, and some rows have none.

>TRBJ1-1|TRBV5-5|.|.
TGTGCCAGCAGTCAGAGGTTGACTGAAGCTTTCTTT
CASSQRLTEAFF
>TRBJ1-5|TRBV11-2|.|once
TGTGCCAGCAGCTTAGGACAGGGCAATCAGCCCCAGCATTTT
CASSLGQGNQPQHF
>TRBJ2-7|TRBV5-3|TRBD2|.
TGTGCCAGAAGCTTGGGTTGTCGGACTAGCGGTAACTCCTACGAGCAGTACTTC
CARSLGCRTSGNSYEQYF
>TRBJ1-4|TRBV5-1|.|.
TGCGCCAGCAGCTTGGCACAGGGATTGAATGAAAAACTGTTTTTT
CASSLAQGLNEKLFF
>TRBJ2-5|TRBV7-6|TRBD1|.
TGTGCCAGCAGCTTTTCAGGGGGAGAGACCCAGTACTTC
CASSFSGGETQYF
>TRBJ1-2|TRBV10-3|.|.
TGTGCCATCAGTGAGTCGACTGATGGCTACACCTTC
CAISESTDGYTF
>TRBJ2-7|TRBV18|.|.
TGTGCCAGCTCACAACCTACAGGGTACTACGAGCAGTACTTC
CASSQPTGYYEQYF
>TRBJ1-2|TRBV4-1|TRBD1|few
TGCGCCAGCAGCCACGGACAGGGCCGCGTCTATGGCTACACCTTC
CASSHGQGRVYGYTF
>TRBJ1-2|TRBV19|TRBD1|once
TGTGCCAGCCGGGACAGCGGAATCCAGGCGAACTATGGCTACACCTTC
CASRDSGIQANYGYTF
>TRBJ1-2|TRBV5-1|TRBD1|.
TGCGCCAGCAGCCCGAGGACCGACAGGGTGGGAGGCTACACCTTC
CASSPRTDRVGGYTF
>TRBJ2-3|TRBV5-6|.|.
TGTGCCAGCAGCCGTACACAGGGGAGGAAGGATACGCAGTATTTT
CASSRTQGRKDTQYF
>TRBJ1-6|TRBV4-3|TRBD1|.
TGCGCCAGCAGCCAAGTTACAGGGGACTCACCCCTCCACTTT
CASSQVTGDSPLHF
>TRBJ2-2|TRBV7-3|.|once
TGTGCCAGCAGTAAGAACACCGGGGAGCTGTTTTTT
CASSKNTGELFF
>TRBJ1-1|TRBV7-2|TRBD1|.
TGTGCCAGCAGCAAAAACAGGGGGACTGAAGCTTTCTTT
CASSKNRGTEAFF
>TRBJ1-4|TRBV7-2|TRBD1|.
TGTGCCAGCAGATCCGGGACAGGGAATGAAAAACTGTTTTTT
CASRSGTGNEKLFF
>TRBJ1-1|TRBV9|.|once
TGTGCCAGCAGCGCCCACCATGGCATGAACACTGAAGCTTTCTTT
CASSAHHGMNTEAFF
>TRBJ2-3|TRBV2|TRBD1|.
TGTGCCAGCAGTCGGGGACAGGTCACAGATACGCAGTATTTT
CASSRGQVTDTQYF